This passage covers 30 T cell receptor beta chains from one sample sequenced in a study of T cell repertoires in ileal Crohn's disease. Libraries were prepared by immunoSEQ multiplex PCR; TCRdb keeps only in-frame clonotypes and omits some of them. The sample holds tens of thousands of clones, roughly 91% seen once. Time point given: neoterminal ileum biopsy at postoperative endoscopy, about 6 months after surgery. The specimen was ileal tissue. Receptor source: an adult with Crohn's disease.

The gene calls are TRBV9 and TRBJ1-1; TRBD1 might be the D (5 bases). There are 16 residues in the CDR3. From germline, CDR1 is SGDLS and CDR2 YYNGEE. The V end lost 1 base, the J end lost 1 base, and 14 bases lay between the germline ends. The CDR3 loop is CASSVSGGGGNTEAFF. The CDR3 DNA reads as TGTGCCAGCAGCGTATCCGGGGGTGGTGGGAACACTGAAGCTTTCTTT.

V gene TRBV29-1 combines with J gene TRBJ1-2; maybe TRBD1 (6 bases). V shed 8 bases and J shed 4 bases, with 11 bases lying between them. Germline CDR1 SQVTM, CDR2 ANQGSEA. The CDR3 is made up of 11 amino acids. CDR3 residues: CSHRVAYGYTF. CDR3 DNA sequence: TGCAGCCACAGGGTCGCCTATGGCTACACCTTC.

The chain employs TRBV7-8 and TRBJ1-5, with 7 bases identical to TRBD1. The CDR3 is 15 residues long. V lost 3 bases, J lost 5 bases, and 7 bases stayed unmatched. The V gene's germline CDR1 is SGHVS and CDR2 FQNEAQ. The CDR3 is CASSFAGGADQPQHF. CDR3 nucleotides: TGTGCCAGCAGCTTTGCAGGGGGTGCAGATCAGCCCCAGCATTTT.

The chain combines TRBV9 with TRBJ1-1, with D possibly matching TRBD1 (6 bases). The germline V gene encodes CDR1 SGDLS and CDR2 YYNGEE. The length of the CDR3 is 13 residues. Trimming removed 0 bases from V and 10 bases from J, with 13 bases in between. The CDR3 here is CASSVDPGEGAFF. CDR3 DNA: TGTGCCAGCAGCGTAGACCCAGGGGAGGGAGCTTTCTTT.

The genes are TRBV5-4 and TRBJ2-1; 7 bases match TRBD1. In germline, CDR1 is SGHNT, CDR2 YYREEE (reference sequence). V shed 4 bases and J 8 bases; nucleotides not matched to a gene: 15. CDR3 length: 16 amino acids. CDR3 region: CASSLQNRGSPDEQFF. Here the CDR3 DNA reads TGTGCCAGCAGCCTGCAAAACAGGGGTAGTCCTGATGAGCAGTTCTTC.

The chain couples TRBV18 to TRBJ2-7; 8 bases align to TRBD1. Unmatched junction bases numbered 11, after V lost 4 bases and J lost 3 bases. The V gene's germline CDR1 is KGHSH and CDR2 LQKENI. The CDR3 sequence is 16 residues long. The CDR3 is CASSRLVGTGGYEQYF. In nucleotides, the CDR3 is TGTGCCAGCTCACGACTGGTAGGGACAGGAGGCTACGAGCAGTACTTC.

The chain joins TRBV7-9 to TRBJ1-2; D might be TRBD1 (6 bases). There are 14 residues in the CDR3. V lost 3 bases to trimming and J lost 4 bases, with 12 bases between them. Germline-derived CDR1 and CDR2 are SEHNR and FQNEAQ (reference sequence). This CDR3 reads CASSFPGHVYGYTF. The CDR3 DNA is TGTGCCAGCAGCTTCCCGGGACACGTCTATGGCTACACCTTC.

This chain links TRBV28 with TRBJ1-2; TRBD1 matches 7 bases. The J segment lost 8 bases and the V segment lost 6 bases, leaving 9 bases of the junction unmatched. Germline V gene sequence: CDR1 MDHEN, CDR2 SYDVKM. The CDR3 is 13 residues long. This CDR3 reads CASRPDRASGYTF. CDR3 DNA: TGTGCCAGCAGACCTGACAGGGCTTCGGGCTACACCTTC.

This clone was seen once. The chain has TRBV2 and TRBJ1-1; TRBD1 agrees at 8 bases. After removal of 5 bases from V and 1 base from J, the junction contained 3 bases not matched to a gene. The CDR3 sequence is 14 residues long. The germline V gene encodes CDR1 SNHLY and CDR2 FYNNEI. The CDR3 is CASSSRGQNTEAFF. The CDR3 DNA follows: TGTGCCAGCAGTTCCAGGGGGCAGAACACTGAAGCTTTCTTT.

In this sample, this clone turned up a few times. V is TRBV9 and J is TRBJ1-1; maybe TRBD1 (6 bases). This CDR3 is 15 amino acids long. V gave up 4 bases and J gave up 1 base, with 14 bases separating them. Looked up from germline, CDR1 is SGDLS and CDR2 is YYNGEE. The CDR3 sequence is CASSPLGAGNTEAFF. CDR3 nucleotides: TGTGCCAGCAGCCCCCTGGGGGCGGGGAACACTGAAGCTTTCTTT.

This chain links TRBV19 with TRBJ1-5, with TRBD1 identical over 8 bases. The CDR3 is 16 amino acids. CDR1 is LNHDA and CDR2 is SQIVND in the germline V gene (reference sequence). The V and J ends lost 7 bases and 15 bases, in that order; junction bases with no gene match: 23. The CDR3 here is CASTPGGTGPDRRRHF. CDR3 DNA sequence: TGTGCCAGTACTCCAGGGGGGACAGGCCCTGATCGGCGGAGGCATTTT.

The genes are TRBV18 and TRBJ1-2; D unclear. V was clipped by 1 base and J by 3 bases, with 9 bases between them. CDR3 size: 14 residues. The germline V gene encodes CDR1 KGHSH and CDR2 LQKENI. The CDR3 coding sequence is TGTGCCAGCTCACCACAGACTGACTACTATGGCTACACCTTC. It yields the protein CASSPQTDYYGYTF.

The chain links TRBV7-9 to TRBJ1-2; 9 bases map to TRBD1. J was trimmed by 7 bases and V by 5 bases; bases with no gene match: 11. Germline CDR1 is SEHNR and CDR2 is FQNEAQ (reference sequence). The CDR3 is 15 residues long. The CDR3 here is CASSPDGGQGSGYTF. CDR3 DNA sequence: TGTGCCAGCAGCCCCGATGGGGGACAGGGTTCTGGCTACACCTTC.

This chain uses TRBV19 with TRBJ1-5, with a weak D call TRBD1 (6 bases). This CDR3 is 14 amino acids long. Germline V gene data show CDR1 as LNHDA and CDR2 as SQIVND (reference sequence). The germline V and J ends were trimmed by 4 bases and 5 bases, with 12 bases remaining between them. DNA for the CDR3: TGTGCCAGTAGTAATACAGGGCCAGATCAGCCCCAGCATTTT. Translated, it gives CASSNTGPDQPQHF.

The rearrangement joins TRBV7-9 to TRBJ1-3; D is uncertain. Trimming took 4 bases from V and 8 from J, leaving 6 bases between them. CDR1 is SEHNR and CDR2 is FQNEAQ in the germline V gene (reference sequence). This CDR3 region has 11 residues. The CDR3 sequence is CASSSDHTIYF. In DNA form, the CDR3 reads TGTGCCAGCAGCTCAGATCACACCATATATTTT. Filled out from reference TRBV7-9 and TRBJ1-3, the complete variable domain reads DTGVSQNPRHKITKRGQNVTFRCDPISEHNRLYWYRQTLGQGPEFLTYFQNEAQLEKSRLLSDRFSAERPKGSFSTLEIQRTEQGDSAMYLCASSSDHTIYFGEGSWLTVV.

This rearrangement joins TRBV9 to TRBJ2-1; 9 bases agree with TRBD2. V dropped 3 bases and J dropped 10; count of bases not matched to a gene: 14. The CDR3 is made up of 16 amino acids. The germline V gene has CDR1 SGDLS and CDR2 YYNGEE. The DNA for the CDR3 is TGTGCCAGCAGCGCCCTAGCGGGACCCAATTCCCGCGAGCAGTTCTTC. This translates into CASSALAGPNSREQFF.

This clone was seen a single time. J is TRBJ1-2 and V is TRBV14, with TRBD1 matching 12 bases. Germline CDR1 reads SGHDN; CDR2 reads FVKESK. The CDR3 is 15 residues long. V shed 6 bases, J shed 6 bases, and the junction held 8 bases outside the gene matches. The CDR3 DNA follows: TGTGCCAGCAGTCAGGGACAGGGGGCGCGTCATGGCTACACCTTC. Its translation is CASSQGQGARHGYTF.

The chain uses TRBV19 and TRBJ1-5; a weak D match, TRBD1 (5 bases). The germline V gene has CDR1 LNHDA and CDR2 SQIVND (reference sequence). V lost 7 bases to trimming and J lost 6 bases, with 13 bases between them. The CDR3 length is 13 residues. DNA of the CDR3: TGTGCCAGTACCTTCATGGGGGGTCAGCCCCAGCATTTT. This translates into CASTFMGGQPQHF.

The chain recombines TRBV6-1 with TRBJ1-5; possibly TRBD1 for D (6 bases). The CDR3 is 15 residues long. Germline values: CDR1 MNHNS, CDR2 SASEGT. The ends were cut back, 6 bases at V and 4 bases at J, with 16 bases in the middle. The CDR3 here is CASSGQSLLNQPQHF. As DNA, the CDR3 is TGTGCCAGCAGCGGACAGAGTCTGCTAAATCAGCCCCAGCATTTT.

This clone appeared a single time. This chain's CDR3 is CASSLDRGNQPQHF. The CDR3 DNA reads as TGTGCCAGCAGCTTGGACAGGGGCAATCAGCCCCAGCATTTT. The gene calls are TRBV7-2 and TRBJ1-5, with 8 nucleotides matching TRBD1. Trimming took 3 bases from V and 2 from J; bases not matched to a gene: 0. This CDR3 is built from 14 residues. Germline lookup yields CDR1 SGHTA and CDR2 FQGNSA.

The CDR3 here is CASQTGGDYGYTF. CDR3 sequence (DNA): TGTGCCAGCCAGACAGGAGGCGACTATGGCTACACCTTC. The chain links TRBV10-3 to TRBJ1-2; maybe TRBD1 (6 bases). Germline V gene data show CDR1 as ENHRY and CDR2 as SYGVKD. The CDR3 is 13 residues long. V lost 10 bases and J lost 3, with 15 bases in between.

This clone came up once. The rearrangement uses TRBV5-1 and TRBJ2-3; 7 bases line up with TRBD1. This CDR3 has 15 residues. V dropped 2 bases and J dropped 0; count of bases not matched to a gene: 3. Germline V gene data show CDR1 as SGHRS and CDR2 as YFSETQ. The CDR3 DNA follows: TGCGCCAGCAGCTTCCAGACAGGGAGCACAGATACGCAGTATTTT. Its protein is CASSFQTGSTDTQYF. The complete variable domain, with remaining parts taken from reference TRBV5-1 and TRBJ2-3, reads KAGVTQTPRYLIKTRGQQVTLSCSPISGHRSVSWYQQTPGQGLQFLFEYFSETQRNKGNFPGRFSGRQFSNSRSEMNVSTLELGDSALYLCASSFQTGSTDTQYFGPGTRLTVL.

J is TRBJ1-2 and V is TRBV7-8; the D gene is possibly TRBD1 (6 bases). CDR1 SGHVS and CDR2 FQNEAQ come from the germline V gene. The CDR3 runs to 14 residues. Trimming took off 5 bases at V and 4 bases at J, with 14 bases between the two ends. For the CDR3, the DNA is TGTGCCAGCAGCCTGGGGGTGACAGGCTATGGCTACACCTTC. Translated, it gives CASSLGVTGYGYTF.

This chain links TRBV6-5 with TRBJ2-2; TRBD1 is a possible D gene (5 bases). V lost 7 bases and J 6 bases, leaving 18 bases between the germline ends. The CDR3 runs 15 residues. From germline, CDR1 is MNHEY and CDR2 SVGAGI. The CDR3 DNA follows: TGTGCCAGCAATTTAAGGGCAGGGTTTCCCGGGGAGCTGTTTTTT. Its translation is CASNLRAGFPGELFF.

The chain joins TRBV5-5 to TRBJ1-3, with 8 positions matching TRBD1. Per germline, CDR1 SGHKS and CDR2 YYEKEE (reference sequence). The CDR3 covers 15 residues. V lost 5 bases to trimming and J lost 3 bases; unmatched junction nucleotides: 7. Here the CDR3 DNA reads TGTGCCAGCAGAAAACCAGGGGGCGGTGGAAACACCATATATTTT. As protein: CASRKPGGGGNTIYF.

This clone was found a few times. This sequence joins TRBV28 and TRBJ1-1, with D perhaps TRBD1 (6 bases). The V gene lost 3 bases and the J gene lost 8 bases, with 7 bases spanning the gap. This CDR3 comprises 11 residues. Germline assignment: CDR1 MDHEN and CDR2 SYDVKM. This CDR3 reads CASSLTGEAFF. The CDR3 bases are TGTGCCAGCAGTTTGACAGGAGAAGCTTTCTTT.

V usage is TRBV5-1 and J usage is TRBJ1-1, with 8 bases lining up with TRBD1. V was pared by 7 bases and J by 2 bases, with 7 bases of the junction left unmatched. Germline V gene sequence: CDR1 SGHRS, CDR2 YFSETQ. This CDR3 contains 14 residues. CDR3 sequence (DNA): TGCGCCAGCGGACAGGGAAGGGATAACACTGAAGCTTTCTTT. This gives the protein CASGQGRDNTEAFF.

The chain's CDR3 is CASSYFSGGGYTF. The CDR3, as DNA: TGTGCCAGCAGTTACTTCTCGGGGGGTGGCTACACCTTC. The chain is built from TRBV6-5 and TRBJ1-2, with D possibly matching TRBD1 (5 bases). The CDR3 extends over 13 amino acids. In germline, CDR1 is MNHEY, CDR2 SVGAGI. V gave up 1 base and J gave up 7 bases, with 10 bases separating them.

This clone came up once. This chain connects TRBV19 to TRBJ1-1; D is possibly TRBD1 (5 bases). From germline, CDR1 is LNHDA and CDR2 SQIVND (reference sequence). Between the trimmed V and J ends, which lost 1 base and 1 base, there was a span of 7 bases. CDR3 size: 14 residues. The CDR3 DNA reads TGTGCCAGTAGTATAGGTGGGGCGAACACTGAAGCTTTCTTT. Protein product: CASSIGGANTEAFF. The whole variable domain, remainder taken from reference TRBV19 and TRBJ1-1, is DGGITQSPKYLFRKEGQNVTLSCEQNLNHDAMYWYRQDPGQGLRLIYYSQIVNDFQKGDIAEGYSVSREKKESFPLTVTSAQKNPTAFYLCASSIGGANTEAFFGQGTRLTVV.

This clone was counted once. The rearrangement uses TRBV27 and TRBJ2-1; 7 bases are shared with TRBD2. Germline V gene lookup returns CDR1 MNHEY and CDR2 SMNVEV (reference sequence). The length of the CDR3 is 16 residues. The trim removed 4 bases at V and 6 bases at J, leaving 12 bases unmatched. As DNA, the CDR3 is TGTGCCAGCAGTTATGCATCGCTAGCGGCAACCAATGAGCAGTTCTTC. Encoded protein: CASSYASLAATNEQFF.